This T cell receptor (beta chain) stems from a study of T cell repertoires in aging, cancer and after chemotherapy. The germline V gene has CDR1 LNHNV and CDR2 YYDKDF (reference sequence). The CDR3 runs 15 residues. V was pared by 1 base and J by 6 bases, with 6 bases of the junction left unmatched. General observations from the study: Untreated cancer patients had significantly lower blood TCR diversity than age-matched healthy donors. In healthy donors, age-related TCR diversity loss mainly reflected lost richness.

The template was genomic DNA from peripheral blood, not RNA. In regard to this clonotype: No antigen is known for it.

Multiplex touch-down PCR with TRB-A/B primers amplified rearranged V-D-J TRB sequences. TCRdb ran MiXCR on the multiplex PCR reads and lists one entry per CDR3 protein. This table holds several thousand distinct CDR3 sequences, around a third found once. V gene TRBV15 combines with J gene TRBJ2-4; 7 nucleotides agree with TRBD1. Sequenced input: blood. The TCR comes from a human donor in good health. The donor label of this sample is uncertain. CDR3 sequence (DNA): TGTGCCACCAGCAGAGGGTTACAGGGGTTAAACATTCAGTACTTC. It translates to CATSRGLQGLNIQYF.